This T cell receptor beta chain came from a study of beta chain features in type 1 diabetes. Study findings and constraints: Patients' naive, central memory and Treg TCRB repertoires seemed closer to one another than those of healthy donors. Moderate but significant shortening of TCRB CDR3s was recorded in all four CD4+ subsets from Type 1 diabetes patients.

Points on this clone: Its specificity is not known.

Sequenced material consisted of expressed TCRB transcripts (all of the isolated RNA was reverse transcribed). Clones were read by immunoSEQ multiplex PCR, and TCRdb kept only the in-frame ones, dropping some. The sample consists of some 700,000 clones, roughly 13% of them appearing once. The sequence was obtained from a man younger than 35 with type 1 diabetes. The specimen sequenced was naive CD4+ T cells from blood.

The CDR3 DNA sequence: TGCGCCAGCAGGGGCACGACAGATACGCAGTATTTT. Translated, it gives CASRGTTDTQYF. V gene TRBV10-1 combines with J gene TRBJ2-3; D call uncertain. The germline V gene has CDR1 WNHNN and CDR2 SYGVQD (reference sequence). This CDR3 is built from 12 residues. The germline V and J ends were trimmed by 6 bases and 3 bases, with 7 bases remaining between them.